This T cell receptor beta chain was sequenced in a study of OX40 agonist ivuxolimab in advanced cancers. At the level of the study: Every patient in dose escalation had hepatocellular carcinoma, melanoma, renal cell or head and neck cancer. Of the participants, around 39% had some prior anti-PD-1, anti-PD-L1 or anti-CTLA-4 therapy, which was allowed. Partial responses were achieved by three patients, one with hepatocellular carcinoma and two with cutaneous melanoma.

In regard to this clone: What it binds is unknown.

Profiling relied on immunoSEQ multiplex PCR, and the TCRdb table lists in-frame clones only, not all of them. The repertoire consists of about 17,000 clones, with roughly 73% occurring once and the leading ten covering under 30%. Study-wide results and caveats: On average, CD8+ T cells had more expanded clones than CD4+.

CDR1 is SSHAT and CDR2 is FNYEAQ in the germline V gene (reference sequence). V was pared by 10 bases and J by 8 bases, with 9 bases between. The CDR3 is made up of 10 amino acids. The clonotype originates from an adult with an advanced solid tumor such as melanoma, head and neck, liver or kidney cancer. Specimen: CD4+ or CD8+ T cells sorted from blood, collected in a trial of the OX40 agonist ivuxolimab. This chain connects TRBV7-7 to TRBJ2-1; D remains ambiguous. The CDR3 loop reads CATPGDEQFF. For the CDR3, the DNA is TGTGCCACCCCAGGTGATGAGCAGTTCTTC.